This TCR beta chain was sequenced for a study of OX40 agonist ivuxolimab in advanced cancers. Study overall: Patients' therapy was ivuxolimab, an antibody that acts as an agonist of OX40 (CD134).

TCRdb keeps only in-frame clones here, not all; method: immunoSEQ multiplex PCR. The profile shows tens of thousands of clones, almost 95% of them singletons. The CDR3 is 17 amino acids. Per the germline V gene, CDR1 is SGHVS and CDR2 is FQNEAQ. The junction had 11 bases not matched to a gene; V was cut back by 0 bases and J by 7 bases. Here the sequenced sample was CD4+ or CD8+ T cells sorted from blood, taken in a trial of the OX40 agonist ivuxolimab. This TCR was recovered from an adult with an advanced solid tumor such as melanoma, head and neck, liver or kidney cancer. This chain uses TRBV7-8 with TRBJ1-2; TRBD1 agrees at 10 bases. The CDR3 bases are TGTGCCAGCAGCTTAGCGCTTTTGGGACAGGGGTCGGGTGGCTACACCTTC. Protein product: CASSLALLGQGSGGYTF.